One sample yielded the 25 T cell receptor beta chains listed below, sequenced in a study of shared clonotypes between healthy human individuals. The protocol was immunoSEQ multiplex PCR, while the TCRdb copy is restricted to in-frame clones and leaves out a portion. Altogether about 2.4 million clones are present, 90% to 95% being singletons, with the ten largest covering roughly 0.36%. Sequencing input: naive CD4+ T cells from PBMCs. Subset given: CD45RA+ positively selected. The receptor set was obtained from a man aged 18 to 30 in good health. Some clones in this sample may be carry-over from other donors' samples.

The chain's CDR3 is CASSFLDSFYEQYF. The CDR3 DNA sequence: TGTGCCAGCAGTTTCTTGGACAGCTTCTACGAGCAGTACTTC. The genes are TRBV27 and TRBJ2-7, with D perhaps matching TRBD1 (6 bases). V gave up 3 bases and J gave up 3 bases, with 12 bases separating them. CDR1 is MNHEY, CDR2 SMNVEV, per germline (reference sequence). The CDR3 has 14 amino acids.

The chain links TRBV7-3 to TRBJ2-2, with D possibly being TRBD2 (5 bases). CDR3 length: 15 amino acids. Per germline, CDR1 SGHTA and CDR2 FQGTGA. Between the trimmed V and J ends, which lost 5 bases and 7 bases, there was a span of 17 bases. CDR3 residues: CASSPGLLQYGELFF. The CDR3 region has the DNA TGTGCCAGCAGCCCCGGACTCCTCCAATACGGGGAGCTGTTTTTT.

The genes are TRBV5-1 and TRBJ2-5; the match to TRBD1 covers 11 bases. The J call may be mistaken, given a closer DNA end match to TRBJ2-7. Germline V gene data show CDR1 as SGHRS and CDR2 as YFSETQ. The CDR3 is 16 residues long. The CDR3 spells CASSLGYGTGGYEQYF. The CDR3 DNA sequence: TGCGCCAGCAGCCTGGGGTACGGGACAGGGGGCTACGAGCAGTACTTC.

The gene calls are TRBV4-3 and TRBJ1-3; no definite D call. Germline CDR1 LGHNA, CDR2 YSLEER. The CDR3 loop spans 13 amino acids. Deletions cut 2 bases from V and 7 bases from J, with 9 bases between. CDR3 in amino acids: CASSQRVFNTIYF. Written as DNA, the CDR3 is TGCGCCAGCAGCCAACGGGTGTTTAACACCATATATTTT.

On this clone itself: Distinct nucleotide sequences in the sample also encode this CDR3. Here the CDR3 DNA reads TGTGCCAGCAGATTCCGGGCAAACTATGGCTACACCTTC. Its translation is CASRFRANYGYTF. The gene calls are TRBV27 and TRBJ1-2; no definite D call. Trimming removed 6 bases at V and 2 bases at J, with 10 bases between. The CDR3 has 13 amino acids. Germline CDR1 reads MNHEY; CDR2 reads SMNVEV (reference sequence).

As regards this clone: Additional DNA sequences in this sample encode the identical CDR3. This chain links TRBV7-9 with TRBJ1-5, with TRBD1 as a possible D gene (6 bases). V lost 3 bases and J lost 6, with 9 bases in between. The CDR3 sequence is 13 residues long. The germline V gene has CDR1 SEHNR and CDR2 FQNEAQ (reference sequence). The CDR3 sequence is CASSLAGAQPQHF. In DNA form, the CDR3 reads TGTGCCAGCAGCTTGGCGGGGGCTCAGCCCCAGCATTTT.

The rearrangement joins TRBV18 to TRBJ1-1; no firm D call. Per the germline V gene, CDR1 is KGHSH and CDR2 is LQKENI. V shed 2 bases and J shed 7 bases, with 11 bases lying between them. The CDR3 loop spans 13 amino acids. CDR3 sequence (DNA): TGTGCCAGCTCACCAACGGGAGACGGTGAAGCTTTCTTT. It codes for CASSPTGDGEAFF.

V and J are TRBV5-6 and TRBJ2-7, with 9 bases fitting TRBD1. Germline-derived CDR1 and CDR2 are SGHDT and YYEEEE. The length of the CDR3 is 16 residues. Trimming removed 2 bases from V and 5 bases from J; junction bases left unmatched: 11. In nucleotides, the CDR3 is TGTGCCAGCAGCTTAACAGGGGGCGGAAAAGCGGACGAGCAGTACTTC. Translated: CASSLTGGGKADEQYF. Variable domain in full (rest from reference TRBV5-6 and TRBJ2-7): DAGVTQSPTHLIKTRGQQVTLRCSPKSGHDTVSWYQQALGQGPQFIFQYYEEEERQRGNFPDRFSGHQFPNYSSELNVNALLLGDSALYLCASSLTGGGKADEQYFGPGTRLTVT.

The genes are TRBV7-9 and TRBJ2-4, with 7 bases aligning to TRBD1. Germline V gene lookup returns CDR1 SEHNR and CDR2 FQNEAQ (reference sequence). The CDR3 extends over 14 amino acids. V dropped 5 bases and J dropped 8; count of bases not matched to a gene: 9. CDR3 residues: CASSARQGRDIQYF. DNA of the CDR3: TGTGCCAGCAGCGCCCGACAGGGTCGAGACATTCAGTACTTC.

The gene calls are TRBV7-9 and TRBJ2-3; D remains ambiguous. Trimming removed 0 bases at V and 0 bases at J, with 7 bases between. The germline V gene encodes CDR1 SEHNR and CDR2 FQNEAQ (reference sequence). The CDR3 length is 15 residues. This CDR3 is CASSLAETSTDTQYF. CDR3 DNA sequence: TGTGCCAGCAGCTTAGCGGAAACTAGCACAGATACGCAGTATTTT. Complete variable domain (other parts from reference TRBV7-9 and TRBJ2-3): DTGVSQNPRHKITKRGQNVTFRCDPISEHNRLYWYRQTLGQGPEFLTYFQNEAQLEKSRLLSDRFSAERPKGSFSTLEIQRTEQGDSAMYLCASSLAETSTDTQYFGPGTRLTVL.

The rearrangement uses TRBV5-1 and TRBJ1-3; TRBD1 might be the D (5 bases). The CDR3 contains 15 residues. Trimming pared 4 bases from V and 0 bases from J, leaving 11 bases between. Germline CDR1 and CDR2: SGHRS and YFSETQ. The DNA of the CDR3 is TGCGCCAGCAGCGTCAGGACAAGCTCTGGAAACACCATATATTTT. Translating it yields CASSVRTSSGNTIYF.

This chain connects TRBV30 to TRBJ2-3, with 12 bases identical to TRBD2. After removal of 2 bases from V and 3 bases from J, the junction contained 3 bases not matched to a gene. The CDR3 totals 15 residues. The V gene's germline CDR1 is GTSNPN and CDR2 SVGIG (reference sequence). DNA for the CDR3: TGTGCCTGGAGTCCTACTAGCGGGAGGACAGATACGCAGTATTTT. Amino acid sequence: CAWSPTSGRTDTQYF. The full variable domain, completed using reference TRBV30 and TRBJ2-3, is SQTIHQWPATLVQPVGSPLSLECTVEGTSNPNLYWYRQAAGRGLQLLFYSVGIGQISSEVPQNLSASRPQDRQFILSSKKLLLSDSGFYLCAWSPTSGRTDTQYFGPGTRLTVL.

This clone occurred once. The V and J genes are TRBV4-3 and TRBJ1-6; 7 nucleotides match TRBD1. The CDR3 is made up of 16 amino acids. Germline values: CDR1 LGHNA, CDR2 YSLEER. Trimming at V came to 0 bases and at J to 14 bases, leaving 13 bases not matched to a gene. The CDR3 DNA reads as TGCGCCAGCAGCCAAGAAGGGCGGAAAGCGCAGGGGGCCCTCCACTTT. Translated: CASSQEGRKAQGALHF.

The V and J genes are TRBV28 and TRBJ2-5, with 10 bases aligning to TRBD2. In germline, CDR1 is MDHEN, CDR2 SYDVKM. V lost 1 base and J lost 4; bases outside the gene matches: 6. The CDR3 is made up of 16 amino acids. The CDR3 coding sequence is TGTGCCAGCAGTTTATCCCTAGCGGGAGAAGGAGAGACCCAGTACTTC. Translation gives CASSLSLAGEGETQYF.

Concerning this clone: Other DNA sequences of this sample code for an identical CDR3. The gene calls are TRBV6-5 and TRBJ2-7, with TRBD1 matching over 9 bases. CDR1 is MNHEY, CDR2 SVGAGI, per germline. The J segment lost 2 bases and the V segment lost 3 bases, leaving 2 bases of the junction unmatched. The CDR3 length is 14 residues. The CDR3 protein is CASSYRTGAYEQYF. Written as DNA, the CDR3 is TGTGCCAGCAGTTATCGGACAGGGGCCTACGAGCAGTACTTC.

The V call is TRBV14, the J call TRBJ2-3; D is unclear. V shed 1 base and J shed 9 bases, with 8 bases lying between them. The CDR3 spans 12 residues. The germline V gene has CDR1 SGHDN and CDR2 FVKESK. DNA of the CDR3: TGTGCCAGCAGCCAAGGTCCTGGGACGCAGTATTTT. Translation: CASSQGPGTQYF.

For the CDR3, the DNA is TGCGCCAGCAGCCCAGGACATCTGTCTATCAATCAGCCCCAGCATTTT. This sequence encodes CASSPGHLSINQPQHF. J is TRBJ1-5 and V is TRBV5-1, with D tentatively TRBD1 (5 bases). Trimming shortened V by 4 bases and J by 3 bases, and 17 bases separated the two germline ends. Germline V gene data show CDR1 as SGHRS and CDR2 as YFSETQ. This CDR3 has 16 residues. Drawing the rest from reference TRBV5-1 and TRBJ1-5, the complete variable domain is KAGVTQTPRYLIKTRGQQVTLSCSPISGHRSVSWYQQTPGQGLQFLFEYFSETQRNKGNFPGRFSGRQFSNSRSEMNVSTLELGDSALYLCASSPGHLSINQPQHFGDGTRLSIL.

The chain combines TRBV2 with TRBJ1-5; a possible D gene is TRBD1 (6 bases). Looked up from germline, CDR1 is SNHLY and CDR2 is FYNNEI. With 6 bases removed from V and 3 bases from J, the gap between germline ends came to 12 bases. There are 14 residues in the CDR3. The CDR3 reads CASRAQGINQPQHF. CDR3 sequence (DNA): TGTGCCAGCAGGGCACAGGGTATCAATCAGCCCCAGCATTTT. Full variable domain (rest looked up from reference TRBV2 and TRBJ1-5): EPEVTQTPSHQVTQMGQEVILRCVPISNHLYFYWYRQILGQKVEFLVSFYNNEISEKSEIFDDQFSVERPDGSNFTLKIRSTKLEDSAMYFCASRAQGINQPQHFGDGTRLSIL.

V is TRBV5-1 and J is TRBJ2-2; perhaps TRBD2 as D (5 bases). This CDR3 has 15 amino acids. In germline, CDR1 is SGHRS, CDR2 YFSETQ. V was shortened by 0 bases and J by 5 bases, with 11 bases between the two germline ends. CDR3 nucleotide sequence: TGCGCCAGCAGCTTGGCGGAAGGAGGTACCGGGGAGCTGTTTTTT. This translates into CASSLAEGGTGELFF.

The genes are TRBV11-2 and TRBJ1-4; 9 bases fit TRBD1. Germline V gives CDR1 SGHAT, CDR2 FQNNGV. The CDR3 is 15 residues long. The J segment lost 10 bases and the V segment lost 5 bases, leaving 11 bases of the junction unmatched. The CDR3 DNA reads TGTGCCAGCAGCCCCGGGACAGGGTCCACCTTAAAACTGTTTTTT. Its translation is CASSPGTGSTLKLFF.

The chain employs TRBV5-1 and TRBJ1-1; D is uncertain. Trimming shortened V by 3 bases and J by 3 bases, and 15 bases separated the two germline ends. This CDR3 contains 15 residues. CDR1 is SGHRS and CDR2 is YFSETQ in the germline V gene. The CDR3 here is CASSSAGPEDTEAFF. The CDR3, as DNA: TGCGCCAGCAGCTCTGCCGGGCCGGAGGACACTGAAGCTTTCTTT. Looking up the rest from reference TRBV5-1 and TRBJ1-1 gives the full variable domain: KAGVTQTPRYLIKTRGQQVTLSCSPISGHRSVSWYQQTPGQGLQFLFEYFSETQRNKGNFPGRFSGRQFSNSRSEMNVSTLELGDSALYLCASSSAGPEDTEAFFGQGTRLTVV.

The CDR3 sequence: CASSGGTSGGTYNEQFF. The DNA for the CDR3 is TGTGCCAGCAGTGGGGGGACTAGCGGGGGTACCTACAATGAGCAGTTCTTC. The V call is TRBV6-1, the J call TRBJ2-1; 14 nucleotides align to TRBD2. CDR1 and CDR2 from the germline V gene are MNHNS and SASEGT. This CDR3 spans 17 amino acids. V was clipped by 4 bases and J by 2 bases; unmatched bases: 4.

As regards this clone: Other DNA sequences of this sample code for an identical CDR3. The chain uses TRBV6-1 and TRBJ2-3, with 8 bases matching TRBD1. Trimming at V came to 4 bases and at J to 1 base, leaving 1 base not matched to a gene. CDR3 length equals 14 residues. CDR1 and CDR2 (germline): MNHNS, SASEGT. The CDR3 here is CASSVTGGTDTQYF. The CDR3 DNA is TGTGCCAGCAGTGTGACAGGGGGCACAGATACGCAGTATTTT.

CDR3: CASSARLAGALNEQFF. The CDR3 bases are TGCGCCAGCAGTGCTAGGCTAGCGGGAGCACTCAATGAGCAGTTCTTC. The rearrangement uses TRBV10-1 and TRBJ2-1; 10 bases agree with TRBD2. Per germline, CDR1 WNHNN and CDR2 SYGVQD (reference sequence). Trimming at V came to 4 bases and at J to 6 bases, leaving 9 bases not matched to a gene. This CDR3 has 16 residues.

The chain is built from TRBV9 and TRBJ2-3; D possibly corresponds to TRBD1 (6 bases). The V end was cut by 4 bases, the J end by 4 bases, with 19 bases between. Germline V gives CDR1 SGDLS, CDR2 YYNGEE. The CDR3 spans 16 residues. Written as DNA, the CDR3 is TGTGCCAGCAGCCCCCGGAGCAGGGGCCTTCCAGATACGCAGTATTTT. Protein sequence: CASSPRSRGLPDTQYF.